Listed below are T cell receptor beta chains from one sample, sequenced in a study of HIV-infected patients and healthy controls. TCRdb reanalysed the 5' RACE reads using MiXCR and keeps one entry per CDR3 protein. In the table there are several thousand distinct CDR3 sequences, approximately 12% of which are singletons. The sequences come from blood, collected before antiretroviral therapy. The receptors shown here come from an adult with HIV infection. The CDR3 runs from the conserved cysteine through the conserved F or W. D genes are given only for firm matches. Clone size is shown for a subset of rows, as once, few, many or a class of expanded clone.

v_gene	d_gene	abundance	j_gene	CDR3aa	CDR3nt
TRBV29-1	TRBD1	many	TRBJ2-7	CSVDGAMTGIDEQYF	TGCAGCGTTGATGGCGCTATGACAGGGATCGACGAGCAGTACTTC
TRBV7-8	.	many	TRBJ2-5	CASSLGQKETQYF	TGTGCCAGCAGCCTCGGACAGAAAGAGACCCAGTACTTC
TRBV12-3/TRBV12-4	.	medium-sized	TRBJ1-1	CASSPVRQRDTEAFF	TGTGCCAGCAGTCCCGTCAGACAGAGAGACACTGAAGCTTTCTTT
TRBV19	.	few	TRBJ2-6	CASSTASFVLTF	TGTGCCAGTAGTACCGCTTCCTTCGTCCTGACTTTC
TRBV7-9	.	medium-sized	TRBJ1-5	CASSLAGDGFNQPQHF	TGTGCCAGCAGCTTAGCCGGTGATGGGTTCAATCAGCCCCAGCATTTT
TRBV30	.	large	TRBJ2-2	CAWRHAGADTGELFF	TGTGCCTGGAGGCATGCAGGGGCGGACACCGGGGAGCTGTTTTTT
TRBV2	.	few	TRBJ2-1	CASSGQSYNEQFF	TGTGCCAGCAGTGGTCAATCCTACAATGAGCAGTTCTTC
TRBV5-4	.	medium-sized	TRBJ2-3	CASSSAGTRNTDTQYF	TGTGCCAGCAGCTCGGCCGGGACTCGAAACACAGATACGCAGTATTTT
TRBV12-5	.	.	TRBJ2-3	CASGPAAGRSTDTQYF	TGTGCTAGTGGTCCTGCTGCGGGACGGAGCACAGATACGCAGTATTTT
TRBV19	TRBD1	.	TRBJ2-2	CASHRGYTWELFF	TGTGCCAGCCACAGGGGGTACACCTGGGAGCTGTTTTTT
TRBV27	.	large	TRBJ1-1	CASSLLGGANTEAFF	TGTGCCAGCAGTTTATTGGGGGGCGCGAACACTGAAGCTTTCTTT
TRBV5-6	TRBD1	few	TRBJ2-5	CASSLEGAPQETQYF	TGTGCCAGCAGCTTGGAGGGGGCGCCCCAAGAGACCCAGTACTTC
TRBV9	TRBD2	medium-sized	TRBJ2-1	CASSSRGSGSHRSYNEQFF	TGTGCCAGCAGCTCCCGGGGTAGCGGGAGTCACCGCTCCTACAATGAGCAGTTCTTC
TRBV7-9	.	large	TRBJ2-5	CASSHRLDQETQYF	TGTGCCAGCAGCCACCGACTAGACCAAGAGACCCAGTACTTC
TRBV11-2	.	many	TRBJ2-7	CASSYPGLYEQYF	TGTGCCAGCAGCTACCCGGGGCTCTACGAGCAGTACTTC
TRBV19	.	medium-sized	TRBJ2-5	CASSMATGSQETQYF	TGTGCCAGTTCGATGGCAACGGGGAGCCAAGAGACCCAGTACTTC
TRBV12-3/TRBV12-4	.	medium-sized	TRBJ1-2	CASSLGGRRYTF	TGTGCCAGCAGTTTAGGTGGTAGACGCTACACCTTC
TRBV29-1	.	few	TRBJ1-2	CSVEGRGRGGYTF	TGCAGCGTTGAAGGGAGGGGGAGAGGAGGCTACACCTTC
TRBV19	TRBD1	many	TRBJ2-6	CASSLGTGGRAGANVLTF	TGTGCCAGTAGTCTCGGGACAGGGGGTCGGGCTGGGGCCAACGTCCTGACTTTC
TRBV12-3/TRBV12-4	.	few	TRBJ2-6	CASSFAVPGANVLTF	TGTGCCAGCAGTTTTGCGGTTCCAGGGGCCAACGTCCTGACTTTC
TRBV27	.	medium-sized	TRBJ2-4	CASSATGRMNIQYF	TGTGCCAGCAGTGCGACAGGGAGGATGAACATTCAGTACTTC
TRBV4-3	.	.	TRBJ2-1	CASSQDTTVFNEQFF	TGCGCCAGCAGCCAAGATACTACGGTTTTTAATGAGCAGTTCTTC
TRBV29-1	.	medium-sized	TRBJ2-3	CSVVSQDNPEDTQYF	TGCAGCGTTGTCTCCCAGGACAACCCTGAGGATACGCAGTATTTT
TRBV30	.	.	TRBJ1-2	CAWSEGQRSYGYTF	TGTGCATGGAGTGAGGGGCAGAGATCTTATGGCTACACCTTC
TRBV6-6	.	medium-sized	TRBJ2-1	CASSHGVNEQFF	TGTGCCAGCAGTCACGGGGTCAATGAGCAGTTCTTC
TRBV28	.	.	TRBJ1-4	CASSLHRIRNEKLFF	TGTGCCAGCAGTTTACACAGGATACGTAATGAAAAACTGTTTTTT
TRBV20-1	TRBD1	medium-sized	TRBJ1-5	CSASREDRGNQPQHF	TGCAGTGCTAGTAGGGAAGACAGGGGGAATCAGCCCCAGCATTTT
TRBV19	.	.	TRBJ2-2	CASSMARHTWELFF	TGTGCCAGTAGTATGGCAAGGCACACCTGGGAGCTGTTTTTT
TRBV19	TRBD2	many	TRBJ2-1	CASSMSSGGLGEQFF	TGTGCCAGTAGTATGTCCAGCGGGGGGCTCGGTGAGCAGTTCTTC
TRBV20-1	.	medium-sized	TRBJ2-5	CSASPKRETQYF	TGCAGTGCTAGCCCCAAACGGGAGACCCAGTACTTC
TRBV7-9	.	few	TRBJ2-1	CASSPVDRNNEQFF	TGTGCCAGCAGCCCGGTGGACAGAAACAATGAGCAGTTCTTC
TRBV29-1	.	medium-sized	TRBJ1-1	CSVGNMNTEAFF	TGCAGCGTTGGGAACATGAACACTGAAGCTTTCTTT
TRBV20-1	.	medium-sized	TRBJ2-1	CSARLKEYNEQFF	TGCAGTGCTAGACTAAAGGAGTACAATGAGCAGTTCTTC
TRBV29-1	.	medium-sized	TRBJ2-5	CSVETGETQYF	TGCAGCGTTGAAACCGGAGAGACCCAGTACTTC
TRBV6-6	.	large	TRBJ2-1	CASSYSRVAVSYNEQFF	TGTGCCAGCAGTTACTCGAGGGTGGCGGTCTCCTACAATGAGCAGTTCTTC
TRBV6-5	.	.	TRBJ1-1	CASRGLRNTESFF	TGTGCCAGCAGAGGACTAAGGAACACTGAATCTTTCTTT
TRBV7-9	.	.	TRBJ1-2	CASSLAPTRKGIYGYTF	TGTGCCAGCAGCTTAGCGCCTACCCGCAAGGGAATCTATGGCTACACCTTC
TRBV2	TRBD2	medium-sized	TRBJ2-7	CASSSAGTSGSQEQYF	TGTGCCAGCAGTAGCGCTGGGACTAGCGGGAGCCAAGAGCAGTACTTC
TRBV3-1	.	medium-sized	TRBJ1-5	CASSQGTVYSNQPQHF	TGTGCCAGCAGCCAAGGGACGGTTTATAGCAATCAGCCCCAGCATTTT
TRBV2	.	.	TRBJ1-1	CASSDQGPTEAFF	TGTGCCAGCAGTGATCAGGGGCCAACTGAAGCTTTCTTT
TRBV29-1	.	medium-sized	TRBJ2-3	CSVGGWGAATGGTDTQYF	TGCAGCGTCGGGGGTTGGGGTGCTGCCACAGGTGGCACAGATACGCAGTATTTT
TRBV2	.	.	TRBJ2-2	CASSEEHTGELFF	TGTGCCAGCAGTGAGGAGCACACCGGGGAGCTGTTTTTT
TRBV13	TRBD2	medium-sized	TRBJ2-7	CASSSHLAGGPYEQYF	TGTGCCAGCAGCTCCCATCTAGCGGGAGGCCCCTACGAGCAGTACTTC
TRBV30	.	.	TRBJ1-5	CAWSTWDFLGQPHHF	TGTGCCTGGAGTACATGGGATTTCCTGGGTCAGCCCCATCATTTT
TRBV4-2	TRBD1	medium-sized	TRBJ1-1	CASSLREGAGAEAFF	TGTGCCAGCAGCCTCCGGGAGGGGGCGGGCGCTGAAGCTTTCTTT
TRBV12-3/TRBV12-4	TRBD1	many	TRBJ1-1	CASSLTRGRNTEAFF	TGTGCCAGCAGTTTAACTAGGGGGCGGAACACTGAAGCTTTCTTT
TRBV7-2	.	.	TRBJ2-6	CASRLGGANVLTF	TGTGCAAGCAGATTGGGAGGGGCCAACGTCCTGACTTTC
TRBV7-9	TRBD1	medium-sized	TRBJ1-1	CASSSGQGFWGTEAFF	TGTGCCAGCAGCTCGGGACAGGGGTTTTGGGGCACTGAAGCTTTCTTT
TRBV2	.	medium-sized	TRBJ1-5	CASSEIPRQGQPQHF	TGTGCCAGCAGTGAAATCCCCCGCCAGGGTCAGCCCCAGCATTTT